These 25 T cell receptor beta chains were all obtained from the same sample, sequenced in a study of cytomegalovirus exposure and HLA in healthy donors. PCR was performed using 60 Vbeta and 13 Jbeta primers. The assay was immunoSEQ multiplex PCR, and TCRdb's table has in-frame clones only and misses some. The data hold around 200,000 clones, with around four fifths observed a single time. The sequenced sample was PBMCs. Every receptor here comes from a woman in her 40s in good health and CMV-seronegative.

CDR3 region: CAWSESTGRFF. DNA for the CDR3: TGTGCCTGGAGTGAGAGTACAGGGCGGTTCTTC. The chain has TRBV30 and TRBJ2-1, with D possibly TRBD1 on 6 matching bases. The CDR3 spans 11 residues. Germline values: CDR1 GTSNPN, CDR2 SVGIG (reference sequence). Trimming removed 1 base from V and 15 bases from J, with 13 bases in between.

The genes are TRBV27 and TRBJ2-3; 8 bases fit TRBD1. Unmatched junction bases numbered 0, after V lost 4 bases and J lost 3 bases. The germline CDR1 and CDR2 sequences are MNHEY and SMNVEV (reference sequence). This CDR3 has 13 residues. DNA of the CDR3: TGTGCCAGCAGTTGGACAGGGACAGATACGCAGTATTTT. Its protein is CASSWTGTDTQYF.

The rearrangement joins TRBV2 to TRBJ1-1, with D possibly being TRBD1 (6 bases). From germline, CDR1 is SNHLY and CDR2 FYNNEI. The CDR3 runs to 14 residues. Trimming took off 8 bases at V and 6 bases at J, with 19 bases between the two ends. CDR3 coding DNA: TGTGCCAGCGAAGAGGAAGGGGGATTGGCTGAAGCTTTCTTT. Its translation is CASEEEGGLAEAFF.

This clone was counted only a few times. The chain employs TRBV7-6 and TRBJ1-4; 10 bases map to TRBD1. Germline V lookup: CDR1 SGHVS, CDR2 FNYEAQ. CDR3 size: 14 residues. V lost 5 bases, J lost 8 bases, and 5 bases stayed unmatched. CDR3: CASSGTGDQEKLFF. The CDR3 nucleotides read TGTGCCAGCAGCGGGACAGGGGATCAAGAAAAACTGTTTTTT.

This clone showed up just a few times. This rearrangement joins TRBV7-6 to TRBJ2-7, with a possible D match to TRBD2 (6 bases). The germline V gene encodes CDR1 SGHVS and CDR2 FNYEAQ. The CDR3 has 13 residues. V was shortened by 1 base and J by 7 bases, with 11 bases between the two germline ends. The CDR3 spells CASSLGEAREQYF. The CDR3 nucleotides read TGTGCCAGCAGCTTAGGGGAGGCAAGGGAGCAGTACTTC.

The chain is built from TRBV6-1 and TRBJ2-7; D unresolved. Trimming removed 6 bases from V and 3 bases from J, with 9 bases in between. This CDR3 is built from 12 residues. Germline-derived CDR1 and CDR2 are MNHNS and SASEGT. For the CDR3, the DNA is TGTGCCAGCAGAGACACCCACTACGAGCAGTACTTC. This sequence encodes CASRDTHYEQYF.

The chain has TRBV30 and TRBJ1-2, with TRBD1 as a possible D gene (5 bases). The CDR3 has 14 amino acids. V was clipped by 0 bases and J by 3 bases, with 11 bases between them. Germline CDR1 reads GTSNPN; CDR2 reads SVGIG (reference sequence). The CDR3 reads CAWSVRGGDYGYTF. CDR3 in DNA: TGTGCCTGGAGTGTACGGGGAGGGGACTATGGCTACACCTTC.

The chain couples TRBV7-8 to TRBJ2-3; 7 bases are shared with TRBD2. The CDR3 length is 16 residues. J lost 1 base, V lost 3 bases, and 7 bases had no gene match. Germline V gene sequence: CDR1 SGHVS, CDR2 FQNEAQ. The CDR3 nucleotides are TGTGCCAGCAGCTTGTGGCGGGAGATTCGCACAGATACGCAGTATTTT. Its protein product is CASSLWREIRTDTQYF.

The gene calls are TRBV6-5 and TRBJ2-1; TRBD2 agrees at 10 bases. Germline V gene lookup returns CDR1 MNHEY and CDR2 SVGAGI. CDR3 length equals 15 residues. Trimming removed 7 bases from V and 7 bases from J; junction bases left unmatched: 10. The CDR3 loop is CASTLAGALGNEQFF. In nucleotides, the CDR3 is TGTGCCAGCACTCTAGCGGGAGCACTGGGAAATGAGCAGTTCTTC.

The J gene is TRBJ1-5, the V gene TRBV7-2, with D perhaps matching TRBD1 (6 bases). V shed 5 bases and J shed 1 base, with 18 bases lying between them. Germline V gene data show CDR1 as SGHTA and CDR2 as FQGNSA. The CDR3 spans 17 residues. The CDR3 sequence: CASSESGAQGSNQPQHF. The DNA of the CDR3 is TGTGCCAGCAGCGAATCAGGGGCCCAGGGAAGCAATCAGCCCCAGCATTTT.

The rearrangement uses TRBV5-4 and TRBJ2-7; 9 positions match TRBD2. Germline V gives CDR1 SGHNT, CDR2 YYREEE (reference sequence). J lost 6 bases, V lost 0 bases, and 13 bases had no gene match. The length of the CDR3 is 17 residues. The CDR3 bases are TGTGCCAGCAGCTTGGATAGGTTAGCGGGAGTAAAGACCGAGCAGTACTTC. Translating gives CASSLDRLAGVKTEQYF.

The genes are TRBV19 and TRBJ2-5; the D gene is possibly TRBD2 (6 bases). Germline V gene data show CDR1 as LNHDA and CDR2 as SQIVND (reference sequence). Trimming shortened V by 10 bases and J by 4 bases, and 19 bases separated the two germline ends. There are 14 residues in the CDR3. CDR3 loop: CATTRDSSGETQYF. The CDR3 bases are TGTGCCACCACTAGGGACTCTTCGGGAGAGACCCAGTACTTC.

The sample holds one count of this clone. This sequence joins TRBV27 and TRBJ2-3, with a tentative D call TRBD2 (7 bases). V was shortened by 0 bases and J by 0 bases, with 16 bases between the two germline ends. Germline V gene sequence: CDR1 MNHEY, CDR2 SMNVEV (reference sequence). There are 18 residues in the CDR3. Here the CDR3 DNA reads TGTGCCAGCAGTTTATCGATCGGGGGGACACCTAGCACAGATACGCAGTATTTT. This codes for CASSLSIGGTPSTDTQYF.

CDR3 bases: TGTGCCAGCAGTGAGGTCCGGGACATGACCTACGAGCAGTACTTC. Protein product: CASSEVRDMTYEQYF. The genes are TRBV2 and TRBJ2-7; D might be TRBD1 (6 bases). Trimming cost V 3 bases and J 2 bases, with 14 bases left between them. The CDR3 is 15 amino acids. The germline gives CDR1 SNHLY, CDR2 FYNNEI.

The V and J genes are TRBV5-5 and TRBJ2-7; D not certain. CDR3 length equals 15 residues. From germline, CDR1 is SGHKS and CDR2 YYEKEE (reference sequence). Trimming took 2 bases from V and 2 from J, leaving 14 bases between them. The CDR3 coding sequence is TGTGCCAGCAGCTTTTCCCCAGCAGGTACCTACGAGCAGTACTTC. Translated, it gives CASSFSPAGTYEQYF.

The V call is TRBV5-4, the J call TRBJ2-5, with 8 bases lining up with TRBD1. V shed 3 bases and J 2 bases; nucleotides not matched to a gene: 6. Germline V CDR1 and CDR2: SGHNT, YYREEE (reference sequence). The CDR3 extends over 15 amino acids. DNA for the CDR3: TGTGCCAGCAGCTCGTGGACAGGGAGTCAAGAGACCCAGTACTTC. Protein product: CASSSWTGSQETQYF. Full variable domain (rest looked up from reference TRBV5-4 and TRBJ2-5): ETGVTQSPTHLIKTRGQQVTLRCSSQSGHNTVSWYQQALGQGPQFIFQYYREEENGRGNFPPRFSGLQFPNYSSELNVNALELDDSALYLCASSSWTGSQETQYFGPGTRLLVL.

This chain connects TRBV4-2 to TRBJ2-7, with 9 bases identical to TRBD2. Trimming at V came to 1 base and at J to 3 bases, leaving 7 bases not matched to a gene. The V gene's germline CDR1 is LGHNA and CDR2 YNFKEQ. This CDR3 is built from 16 residues. This CDR3 is CASSQAHRTSDYEQYF. The DNA of the CDR3 is TGTGCCAGCAGCCAAGCCCACAGGACTAGCGACTACGAGCAGTACTTC.

The chain links TRBV5-1 to TRBJ2-3; the D gene is possibly TRBD2 (6 bases). CDR1 and CDR2 (germline): SGHRS, YFSETQ. Between the trimmed V and J ends, which lost 9 bases and 0 bases, there was a span of 14 bases. CDR3 length equals 14 residues. CDR3 protein: CATNPGTSTDTQYF. DNA of the CDR3: TGCGCCACGAATCCCGGGACTAGCACAGATACGCAGTATTTT.

The chain carries TRBV30 and TRBJ2-7; TRBD2 might be the D (5 bases). V lost 2 bases to trimming and J lost 3 bases, with 14 bases between them. This CDR3 is built from 14 residues. The germline gives CDR1 GTSNPN, CDR2 SVGIG (reference sequence). In nucleotides, the CDR3 is TGTGCCTGGAGTAGTAGGGAGATACTCTACGAGCAGTACTTC. Amino acids: CAWSSREILYEQYF.

The V call is TRBV11-1, the J call TRBJ2-7; 9 bases are a match to TRBD2. This CDR3 contains 16 residues. J gave up 3 bases and V 5 bases, and 11 bases lay outside the gene matches. CDR1 is SGHAT and CDR2 is FQDESV in the germline V gene (reference sequence). The CDR3 nucleotides read TGTGCCAGCAGCCCAACCTATAGCGGGAGAGGCTACGAGCAGTACTTC. It yields the protein CASSPTYSGRGYEQYF. The full variable domain, rest sourced from reference TRBV11-1 and TRBJ2-7, is EAEVAQSPRYKITEKSQAVAFWCDPISGHATLYWYRQILGQGPELLVQFQDESVVDDSQLPKDRFSAERLKGVDSTLKIQPAELGDSAMYLCASSPTYSGRGYEQYFGPGTRLTVT.

The J gene is TRBJ2-1, the V gene TRBV6-1; 7 bases agree with TRBD2. The germline gives CDR1 MNHNS, CDR2 SASEGT. V shed 1 base, J shed 7 bases, and the junction held 13 bases outside the gene matches. CDR3 length: 17 residues. CDR3 DNA: TGTGCCAGCAGTGAAGGGTGGGGGACTACGACTCAGAATGAGCAGTTCTTC. Encoded protein: CASSEGWGTTTQNEQFF.

This chain connects TRBV5-1 to TRBJ2-5, with TRBD2 identical over 9 bases. Trimming took 4 bases from V and 5 from J; bases not matched to a gene: 9. Germline CDR1 reads SGHRS; CDR2 reads YFSETQ. The CDR3 length is 15 residues. CDR3 protein: CASSTVAGAVETQYF. CDR3 bases: TGCGCCAGCAGCACCGTAGCGGGAGCGGTTGAGACCCAGTACTTC.

This sequence joins TRBV5-1 and TRBJ2-7, with 10 bases aligning to TRBD2. The germline gives CDR1 SGHRS, CDR2 YFSETQ. CDR3 size: 15 residues. The trim removed 0 bases at V and 2 bases at J, leaving 2 bases unmatched. The CDR3 reads CASSLALAGAYEQYF. The DNA for the CDR3 is TGCGCCAGCAGCTTGGCCCTAGCGGGAGCCTACGAGCAGTACTTC.

The gene calls are TRBV5-6 and TRBJ1-2, with D perhaps TRBD1 (6 bases). V gave up 4 bases and J gave up 4 bases, with 20 bases separating them. Germline CDR1 and CDR2: SGHDT and YYEEEE. The CDR3 loop spans 16 amino acids. In DNA, the CDR3 is TGTGCCAGCAGCCAATCGACAGGAGAAAGGAGCTATGGCTACACCTTC. Its translation: CASSQSTGERSYGYTF.

CDR3 DNA sequence: TGTGCCAGCAGTGAATATGGACAGGGGACTTTGAACTATGGCTACACCTTC. It encodes CASSEYGQGTLNYGYTF. The V and J genes are TRBV25-1 and TRBJ1-2; 9 bases agree with TRBD1. The CDR3 consists of 17 residues. V gave up 0 bases and J gave up 2 bases; unmatched junction bases: 7. The V gene's germline CDR1 is MGHDK and CDR2 SYGVNS.